One and the same sample provided the 17 T cell receptor beta chains below, sequenced in a study of Graves' ophthalmopathy and Graves' hyperthyroidism. RNA transcripts served as template for amplifying TCR beta CDR3 sequences. HTBI-primed RT-PCR formed the first round, and a multiplex PCR formed the second. Each CDR3 protein is one row after TCRdb ran MiXCR on the multiplex PCR reads. The sample carries some 1.1 million distinct CDR3 sequences, less than 45% recorded once. The specimen sequenced was peripheral blood or thyroid tissue (not recorded which). These receptors were collected from an adult man with Graves' hyperthyroidism.

V usage is TRBV6-1 and J usage is TRBJ2-7; D remains unclear. The CDR3 loop spans 13 amino acids. Germline V gives CDR1 MNHNS, CDR2 SASEGT. With 6 bases removed from V and 0 bases from J, the gap between germline ends came to 9 bases. In nucleotides, the CDR3 is TGTGCCAGCAGGGCTACCTACTCCTACGAGCAGTACTTC. It encodes CASRATYSYEQYF.

The chain's CDR3 is CASSRTVIHEQYF. The DNA of the CDR3 is TGTGCCAGCAGTCGGACAGTCATTCACGAGCAGTACTTC. The rearrangement uses TRBV2 and TRBJ2-7; tentative D call: TRBD1 (6 bases). Germline CDR1 is SNHLY and CDR2 is FYNNEI. The CDR3 is 13 amino acids. V shed 5 bases and J shed 5 bases, with 13 bases lying between them.

The table lists this clonotype with many counts. This chain links TRBV11-2 with TRBJ2-5; 7 positions agree with TRBD1. Germline loops: CDR1 SGHAT, CDR2 FQNNGV. This CDR3 comprises 16 residues. V shed 5 bases, J shed 2 bases, and the junction held 11 bases outside the gene matches. CDR3 loop: CASSPGRGTEQETQYF. In DNA, the CDR3 is TGTGCCAGCAGCCCAGGACGTGGGACAGAGCAAGAGACCCAGTACTTC.

This clonotype occurred a few times. A junction end diverges from the germline sequence, so it may reflect a read error. The chain joins TRBV10-3 to TRBJ1-5; 7 bases are a match to TRBD1. Germline V gene sequence: CDR1 ENHRY, CDR2 SYGVKD. The CDR3 totals 16 residues. CDR3 loop: CASSYPTGTSNQPQHF. In DNA form, the CDR3 reads TGTGCCAGCAGTTACCCGACAGGGACTAGCAATCAGCCCCAGCATTTT.

This clonotype was seen repeatedly, ten times or more. The chain links TRBV7-6 to TRBJ1-6; 8 nucleotides match TRBD1. This CDR3 is built from 17 residues. The germline V gene has CDR1 SGHVS and CDR2 FNYEAQ. The V and J ends lost 0 bases and 14 bases, in that order; junction bases with no gene match: 15. The CDR3 sequence is CASSLAAGQGAQGALHF. CDR3 DNA sequence: TGTGCCAGCAGCTTAGCGGCGGGGCAGGGGGCCCAAGGCGCCCTCCACTTT.

With regard to this clonotype: This could be a read error, since a much larger clone is one nucleotide away. The rearrangement joins TRBV19 to TRBJ2-2, with a tentative D call TRBD1 (6 bases). V was clipped by 2 bases and J by 7 bases, with 11 bases between them. CDR1 LNHDA and CDR2 SQIVND come from the germline V gene (reference sequence). This CDR3 has 14 amino acids. Here the CDR3 DNA reads TGTGCCAGTAGTATATCAGGGGTCGGCGGGGAGCTGTTTTTT. Translating gives CASSISGVGGELFF.

This clonotype was seen more than once but under ten times. V gene TRBV7-2 combines with J gene TRBJ2-2, with D uncertain. Germline CDR1 SGHTA, CDR2 FQGNSA. The CDR3 totals 14 residues. Between the trimmed V and J ends, which lost 2 bases and 6 bases, there was a span of 10 bases. The CDR3 nucleotides are TGTGCCAGCAGCTTACTTACCGGGTCCGGGGAGCTGTTTTTT. Translating gives CASSLLTGSGELFF.

This clonotype has a handful of counts. The chain's CDR3 is CSATATGGIYEQYF. As DNA, the CDR3 is TGCAGTGCAACAGCAACGGGGGGCATCTACGAGCAGTACTTC. J is TRBJ2-7 and V is TRBV20-1; tentatively, D is TRBD2 (7 bases). The ends were cut back, 6 bases at V and 3 bases at J, with 18 bases in the middle. This CDR3 has 14 residues. Germline V gene sequence: CDR1 DFQATT, CDR2 SNEGSKA (reference sequence).

This clonotype was picked up many times. This rearrangement joins TRBV7-7 to TRBJ2-5; weak D call: TRBD1 (5 bases). Germline V gives CDR1 SSHAT, CDR2 FNYEAQ (reference sequence). The CDR3 loop spans 13 amino acids. Trimming cost V 5 bases and J 7 bases, with 14 bases left between them. The CDR3 sequence is CASSRPGLGTQYF. CDR3 nucleotides: TGTGCCAGCAGCCGACCAGGGTTAGGGACCCAGTACTTC.

The rearrangement links TRBV10-3 to TRBJ1-5; D perhaps matches TRBD1 (5 bases). V lost 3 bases, J lost 6 bases, and 15 bases lay in between. The CDR3 totals 15 residues. The germline V gene has CDR1 ENHRY and CDR2 SYGVKD. The CDR3 coding sequence is TGTGCCATCAGTGAAGGGCAGGGAATCGGTCAGCCCCAGCATTTT. As protein: CAISEGQGIGQPQHF.

Many counts were recorded for this clonotype. This sequence joins TRBV7-6 and TRBJ1-1; TRBD1 is a possible D gene (6 bases). In germline, CDR1 is SGHVS, CDR2 FNYEAQ. V lost 5 bases and J lost 3, with 16 bases in between. The CDR3 runs 15 residues. CDR3 protein: CASSHNPEGDTEAFF. Here the CDR3 DNA reads TGTGCCAGCAGCCACAACCCGGAGGGGGACACTGAAGCTTTCTTT.

The chain links TRBV2 to TRBJ1-1; D is possibly TRBD1 (6 bases). CDR1 and CDR2 (germline): SNHLY, FYNNEI. V gave up 4 bases and J gave up 7 bases, with 13 bases separating them. The CDR3 has 13 amino acids. The CDR3 sequence is CASSGGGIVEAFF. CDR3 coding DNA: TGTGCCAGCAGTGGGGGGGGCATCGTTGAAGCTTTCTTT.

As for this clonotype: Germline and junction disagree at one end, which may indicate a read error. The chain is built from TRBV5-1 and TRBJ2-2; 7 bases match TRBD1. The CDR3 has 15 amino acids. Looked up from germline, CDR1 is SGHRS and CDR2 is YFSETQ. The CDR3 reads CASSVEGAGTGELFF. The DNA for the CDR3 is TGTGCCAGCAGCGTAGAGGGGGCAGGGACCGGGGAGCTGTTTTTT.

This clonotype occurred many times. This rearrangement joins TRBV20-1 to TRBJ1-5; the D gene is possibly TRBD1 (6 bases). The length of the CDR3 is 13 residues. V lost 3 bases, J lost 9 bases, and 15 bases lay in between. The germline CDR1 and CDR2 sequences are DFQATT and SNEGSKA (reference sequence). The CDR3 sequence is CSARIDGTRPQHF. Written as DNA, the CDR3 is TGCAGTGCTAGGATCGACGGGACAAGGCCCCAGCATTTT.

The rearrangement joins TRBV6-5 to TRBJ1-1; no clear D gene. The CDR3 is 16 amino acids. CDR1 is MNHEY and CDR2 is SVGAGI in the germline V gene. Deletions cut 2 bases from V and 0 bases from J, with 13 bases between. The CDR3 sequence is CASSYDGQNMNTEAFF. CDR3 bases: TGTGCCAGCAGTTACGATGGTCAGAATATGAACACTGAAGCTTTCTTT.

This clonotype was detected ten times or more. The chain is built from TRBV7-9 and TRBJ1-2; 7 nucleotides align to TRBD1. Germline values: CDR1 SEHNR, CDR2 FQNEAQ (reference sequence). Losses at the gene ends were 5 bases for V and 6 bases for J; bases not matched to a gene: 6. This CDR3 region has 13 residues. The CDR3: CASSLNDRDGYTF. The CDR3 DNA follows: TGTGCCAGCAGCCTGAATGACAGGGATGGCTACACCTTC. The full variable domain, rest sourced from reference TRBV7-9 and TRBJ1-2, is DTGVSQNPRHKITKRGQNVTFRCDPISEHNRLYWYRQTLGQGPEFLTYFQNEAQLEKSRLLSDRFSAERPKGSFSTLEIQRTEQGDSAMYLCASSLNDRDGYTFGSGTRLTVV.

The V call is TRBV10-2, the J call TRBJ2-5; 9 positions agree with TRBD1. The CDR3 contains 15 residues. Germline CDR1 is WSHSY and CDR2 is SAAADI. The ends lost 4 bases at V and 4 bases at J; junction bases unmatched: 7. CDR3: CASSVSGTGRETQYF. CDR3 coding DNA: TGCGCCAGCAGTGTGTCCGGGACAGGGAGAGAGACCCAGTACTTC.